These 29 T cell receptor beta chains originate from one sample sequenced in a study of T cell responses to AZD1222 COVID-19 vaccine. Profiled with immunoSEQ multiplex PCR; TCRdb holds only in-frame clones, not every one. The repertoire holds around 100,000 clones, with about 90% as singletons. Sequenced here: peripheral blood, sampled on day 0 of AZD1222 vaccination. The receptors come from an adult in good health.

The sample holds one count of this clone. The J gene is TRBJ2-5, the V gene TRBV5-4; weak D call: TRBD2 (5 bases). V lost 4 bases and J lost 8, with 12 bases in between. The CDR3 totals 12 residues. Germline V gene lookup returns CDR1 SGHNT and CDR2 YYREEE (reference sequence). In DNA form, the CDR3 reads TGTGCCAGCAGCCGTGAAAGCGGAACCCAGTACTTC. As protein: CASSRESGTQYF.

The gene calls are TRBV24-1 and TRBJ1-1, with D perhaps matching TRBD1 (6 bases). The germline V gene has CDR1 KGHDR and CDR2 SFDVKD. Trimming cost V 0 bases and J 3 bases, with 19 bases left between them. The CDR3 is 18 amino acids. CDR3 DNA: TGTGCCACCAGTGATTTGCAGACCGACAGGACATTGGACACTGAAGCTTTCTTT. It codes for CATSDLQTDRTLDTEAFF.

This CDR3 is CASSFRETQYF. In nucleotides, the CDR3 is TGTGCCAGCAGTTTTCGGGAGACCCAGTACTTC. This sequence joins TRBV12-3 or TRBV12-4 and TRBJ2-5; D unresolved. With 3 bases removed from V and 5 bases from J, the gap between germline ends came to 4 bases. The CDR3 loop spans 11 amino acids.

The rearrangement links TRBV21-1 to TRBJ1-1. TRBV21-1 is annotated as a pseudogene. The CDR3 loop spans 15 amino acids. The CDR3 reads CASSTGTTGHTEAFF. The CDR3 coding sequence is TGTGCCAGCAGCACGGGGACTACAGGGCACACTGAAGCTTTCTTT.

This chain connects TRBV3-1 (or the pseudogene TRBV3-2) to TRBJ2-2; D gene uncertain. The germline CDR1 and CDR2 sequences are LGHDT and YNNKEL (reference sequence). V was clipped by 0 bases and J by 4 bases, with 9 bases between them. There are 15 residues in the CDR3. The chain's CDR3 is CASSQESWGTGELFF. Here the CDR3 DNA reads TGTGCCAGCAGCCAAGAGTCTTGGGGCACCGGGGAGCTGTTTTTT.

This clone has only a few counts. This chain connects TRBV7-2 to TRBJ2-1, with 14 positions matching TRBD2. Trimming cost V 5 bases and J 5 bases; bases outside gene matches: 8. The CDR3 loop spans 17 amino acids. Germline CDR1 reads SGHTA; CDR2 reads FQGNSA. CDR3 protein: CASSQTGLAGGNNEQFF. CDR3 nucleotide sequence: TGTGCCAGCAGCCAGACCGGACTAGCGGGGGGAAACAATGAGCAGTTCTTC.

V gene TRBV28 combines with J gene TRBJ2-7, with 8 bases aligning to TRBD2. The junction had 7 bases not matched to a gene; V was cut back by 6 bases and J by 12 bases. CDR3 length equals 11 residues. Germline CDR1 and CDR2: MDHEN and SYDVKM. The CDR3 DNA sequence: TGTGCCAGCAGGATAGCGGGGTTGTGGTACTTC. It codes for CASRIAGLWYF.

V gene TRBV7-6 combines with J gene TRBJ1-1; 12 bases map to TRBD1. V trimming: 1 base; J trimming: 6 bases; junction bases outside the gene matches: 3. The germline V gene encodes CDR1 SGHVS and CDR2 FNYEAQ. There are 15 residues in the CDR3. As DNA, the CDR3 is TGTGCCAGCAGCTTAGGGGGACAGGGGGCTTCTGAAGCTTTCTTT. It specifies CASSLGGQGASEAFF.

This clone has just one count. This chain joins TRBV25-1 and TRBJ1-2; TRBD1 matches 7 bases. This CDR3 spans 15 amino acids. Germline CDR1 reads MGHDK; CDR2 reads SYGVNS. V was pared by 6 bases and J by 5 bases, with 12 bases of the junction left unmatched. CDR3 amino acids: CASRENRGFDYGYTF. DNA for the CDR3: TGTGCCAGCAGGGAAAACAGGGGATTTGATTATGGCTACACCTTC.

This chain uses TRBV24-1 with TRBJ2-3; no definite D call. V gave up 3 bases and J gave up 0 bases, with 9 bases separating them. Germline-derived CDR1 and CDR2 are KGHDR and SFDVKD. This CDR3 comprises 15 residues. The CDR3 DNA sequence: TGTGCCACCAGTGATCCGCGGTCCAGCACAGATACGCAGTATTTT. It codes for CATSDPRSSTDTQYF.

V and J are TRBV10-2 and TRBJ1-5; D uncertain. Trimming stripped 5 bases from V and 2 bases from J, with 16 bases between. The germline CDR1 and CDR2 sequences are WSHSY and SAAADI. The CDR3 covers 16 residues. CDR3 DNA: TGCGCCAGCAGTCCTCGGACGGACCCGGGCAATCAGCCCCAGCATTTT. Protein sequence: CASSPRTDPGNQPQHF.

In its sample, this clone was seen a few times. The gene calls are TRBV6-1 and TRBJ2-2; TRBD2 agrees at 7 bases. Germline-derived CDR1 and CDR2 are MNHNS and SASEGT. The ends lost 2 bases at V and 3 bases at J; junction bases unmatched: 0. CDR3 size: 14 residues. The CDR3 nucleotides are TGTGCCAGCAGTGAACTAGCGGACACCGGGGAGCTGTTTTTT. Encoded protein: CASSELADTGELFF.

The chain has TRBV7-9 and TRBJ2-7; 9 bases match TRBD1. The CDR3 has 16 amino acids. CDR1 SEHNR and CDR2 FQNEAQ come from the germline V gene (reference sequence). Trimming cost V 1 base and J 3 bases; bases outside gene matches: 7. For the CDR3, the DNA is TGTGCCAGCAGCTTAGGACCCGGGACAGGGCTCTACGAGCAGTACTTC. Protein: CASSLGPGTGLYEQYF.

This chain links TRBV4-1 with TRBJ2-1; TRBD2 agrees at 7 bases. This CDR3 region has 19 residues. With V trimmed by 4 bases and J by 0 bases, 15 bases remained unmatched. Germline CDR1 reads MGHRA; CDR2 reads YSYEKL. Here the CDR3 reads CASSPSGAISLDSYNEQFF. CDR3 DNA: TGCGCCAGCAGCCCAAGCGGGGCCATATCCTTAGACTCCTACAATGAGCAGTTCTTC.

V is TRBV7-8 and J is TRBJ2-7; TRBD2 aligns across 8 bases. Trimming removed 1 base from V and 6 bases from J; junction bases left unmatched: 5. From germline, CDR1 is SGHVS and CDR2 FQNEAQ. CDR3 length equals 14 residues. CDR3 DNA sequence: TGTGCCAGCAGCTTAGGCACTAGCGGAAGCGAGCAGTACTTC. Amino acid sequence: CASSLGTSGSEQYF.

The rearrangement uses TRBV30 and TRBJ2-1; D unresolved. This CDR3 contains 12 residues. CDR1 is GTSNPN, CDR2 SVGIG, per germline (reference sequence). V was cut by 2 bases and J by 6 bases, with 8 bases left in between. The DNA of the CDR3 is TGTGCCTGGAGTCTCCGGAGCAATGAGCAGTTCTTC. Amino acid sequence: CAWSLRSNEQFF.

The chain joins TRBV6-5 to TRBJ1-2; D is possibly TRBD1 (5 bases). V lost 5 bases to trimming and J lost 3 bases, with 16 bases between them. The CDR3 is 15 amino acids. Germline V gene lookup returns CDR1 MNHEY and CDR2 SVGAGI. This CDR3 reads CASSLGTGGYYGYTF. The CDR3, as DNA: TGTGCCAGCAGTCTCGGGACGGGAGGATACTATGGCTACACCTTC.

The chain links TRBV4-1 to TRBJ1-6, with D uncertain. CDR1 is MGHRA and CDR2 is YSYEKL in the germline V gene. This CDR3 comprises 15 residues. The V end lost 1 base, the J end lost 5 bases, and 9 bases lay between the germline ends. CDR3 in DNA: TGCGCCAGCAGCCAAGTGCGACAACATAATTCACCCCTCCACTTT. Amino acid sequence: CASSQVRQHNSPLHF.

The chain has TRBV5-5 and TRBJ2-2; D is uncertain. This CDR3 is built from 13 residues. The ends were cut back, 0 bases at V and 6 bases at J, with 6 bases in the middle. The V gene's germline CDR1 is SGHKS and CDR2 YYEKEE (reference sequence). The CDR3 nucleotides are TGTGCCAGCAGCTTGGTGGGGTCCGGGGAGCTGTTTTTT. The encoded protein is CASSLVGSGELFF. The full variable domain, with the rest looked up from reference TRBV5-5 and TRBJ2-2, is DAGVTQSPTHLIKTRGQQVTLRCSPISGHKSVSWYQQVLGQGPQFIFQYYEKEERGRGNFPDRFSARQFPNYSSELNVNALLLGDSALYLCASSLVGSGELFFGEGSRLTVL.

V is TRBV11-2 and J is TRBJ1-4; the D gene is possibly TRBD1 (5 bases). CDR1 and CDR2 from the germline V gene are SGHAT and FQNNGV. V was cut by 0 bases and J by 8 bases, with 7 bases left in between. The CDR3 covers 13 residues. The CDR3 is CASSLERGEKLFF. The DNA of the CDR3 is TGTGCCAGCAGCTTAGAACGGGGGGAAAAACTGTTTTTT. The variable domain in full, completed from reference TRBV11-2 and TRBJ1-4, reads EAGVAQSPRYKIIEKRQSVAFWCNPISGHATLYWYQQILGQGPKLLIQFQNNGVVDDSQLPKDRFSAERLKGVDSTLKIQPAKLEDSAVYLCASSLERGEKLFFGSGTQLSVL.

The J gene is TRBJ2-4, the V gene TRBV28, with D unclear. The CDR3 runs to 13 residues. Trimming took 5 bases from V and 7 from J, leaving 12 bases between them. Germline CDR1 reads MDHEN; CDR2 reads SYDVKM. CDR3 in DNA: TGTGCCAGCAGTCTCGGCCGAGAGAACATTCAGTACTTC. Its translation: CASSLGRENIQYF.

With respect to this clone: At the DNA level, this CDR3 is encoded by other sequences in the same sample as well. CDR3 bases: TGTGCCAGCAGTTACTCGAGGAGCGGGGAGCTGTTTTTT. It specifies CASSYSRSGELFF. The chain uses TRBV6-5 and TRBJ2-2; no reliable D call. Germline CDR1 is MNHEY and CDR2 is SVGAGI. With 0 bases removed from V and 7 bases from J, the gap between germline ends came to 6 bases. The CDR3 length is 13 residues.

This rearrangement joins TRBV18 to TRBJ2-7; 11 positions match TRBD2. The CDR3 extends over 17 amino acids. V gave up 3 bases and J gave up 5 bases; unmatched junction bases: 12. Germline-derived CDR1 and CDR2 are KGHSH and LQKENI. For the CDR3, the DNA is TGTGCCAGCTCACCGGGAGTGGCTAGCGGGGGGATCGACGAGCAGTACTTC. Translating gives CASSPGVASGGIDEQYF.

The V and J genes are TRBV23-1 and TRBJ1-2, with unresolved D. TRBV23-1 is an ORF; its function is uncertain. The V end lost 1 base, the J end lost 5 bases, and 26 bases lay between the germline ends. The length of the CDR3 is 19 residues. CDR3 sequence (DNA): TGCGCCAGCAGTCAATGTGGAGGTGGGTTGGCAACTTGGAGGTATGGCTACACCTTC. Translating it yields CASSQCGGGLATWRYGYTF.

The chain combines TRBV6-2 or TRBV6-3 with TRBJ2-1; D call uncertain. Germline values: CDR1 MNHEY, CDR2 SVGEGT. CDR3 length: 13 amino acids. The V end was cut by 4 bases, the J end by 9 bases, with 13 bases between. The CDR3 nucleotides read TGTGCCAGCAGTTCCCTGGTCTTCGTTGAGCAGTTCTTC. It translates to CASSSLVFVEQFF.

CDR3 sequence: CASSPPGGAQNEQFF. Here the CDR3 DNA reads TGTGCCAGCAGCCCCCCTGGGGGGGCGCAAAATGAGCAGTTCTTC. The chain combines TRBV7-9 with TRBJ2-1, with D possibly matching TRBD2 (7 bases). CDR3 length: 15 residues. In germline, CDR1 is SEHNR, CDR2 FQNEAQ (reference sequence). The V end was cut by 5 bases, the J end by 7 bases, with 18 bases between.

This rearrangement joins TRBV4-2 to TRBJ1-5; D is uncertain. V was pared by 6 bases and J by 4 bases, with 10 bases between. The CDR3 has 13 amino acids. Germline V gene data show CDR1 as LGHNA and CDR2 as YNFKEQ. This CDR3 reads CASSTSENQPQHF. The CDR3 DNA is TGTGCCAGCAGTACGTCAGAAAATCAGCCCCAGCATTTT.

Only one count was recorded for this clone. The genes are TRBV6-5 and TRBJ1-6; D ambiguous. The CDR3 runs to 12 residues. Trimming stripped 6 bases from V and 7 bases from J, with 7 bases between. Germline V gene data show CDR1 as MNHEY and CDR2 as SVGAGI. The CDR3 region has the DNA TGTGCCAGCAGATCCCGAAATTCACCCCTCCACTTT. It codes for CASRSRNSPLHF.

The chain is built from TRBV9 and TRBJ1-2, with D tentatively TRBD1 (5 bases). Trimming left V 3 bases short and J 2 bases short, with 11 bases between. The CDR3 has 14 residues. The germline V gene encodes CDR1 SGDLS and CDR2 YYNGEE. CDR3 in amino acids: CASSDSGGNYGYTF. The DNA of the CDR3 is TGTGCCAGCAGCGACTCCGGGGGAAACTATGGCTACACCTTC.